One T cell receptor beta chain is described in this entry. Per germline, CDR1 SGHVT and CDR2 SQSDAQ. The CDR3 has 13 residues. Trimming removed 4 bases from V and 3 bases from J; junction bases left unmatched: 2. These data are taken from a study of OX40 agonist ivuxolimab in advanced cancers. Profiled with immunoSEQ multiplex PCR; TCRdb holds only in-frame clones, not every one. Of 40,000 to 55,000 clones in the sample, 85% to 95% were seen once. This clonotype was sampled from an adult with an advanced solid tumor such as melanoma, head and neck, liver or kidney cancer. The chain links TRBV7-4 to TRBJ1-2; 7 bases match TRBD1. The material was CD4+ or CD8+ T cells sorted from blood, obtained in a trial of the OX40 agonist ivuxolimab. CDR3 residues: CASSCDRDYGYTF. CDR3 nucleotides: TGTGCCAGCAGCTGTGACAGGGACTATGGCTACACCTTC.